The rows below give T cell receptor beta chains drawn from one sample of a study of tumor-infiltrating lymphocytes in primary liver carcinoma. TCRdb reprocessed the multiplex PCR reads via MiXCR and lists one record per CDR3 protein. In the table there are approximately 330,000 distinct CDR3 sequences, approximately 64% of which are singletons. What was sequenced was peripheral blood. The receptors come from a man aged 35 to 55 with primary liver carcinoma and hepatitis B virus infection. Each CDR3 is given with its conserved first and last residue. The D gene is left open where the match is weak. The size of a clone is reported for some rows only, either as once, few or many, or as a class for expanded clones.

d_call: -; clone_size: -; v_call: TRBV4-1; j_call: TRBJ2-3; cdr3_nt: TGCGCCAGCAGTCTGCCTCGACTTTCAGATACGCAGTATTTT; cdr3_aa: CASSLPRLSDTQYF
d_call: -; clone_size: many; v_call: TRBV11-3; j_call: TRBJ1-3; cdr3_nt: TGTGCCAGCAGCTCCGGGCTCTCTGGAAACACCATATATTTT; cdr3_aa: CASSSGLSGNTIYF
d_call: -; clone_size: -; v_call: TRBV4-3; j_call: TRBJ2-1; cdr3_nt: TGCGCCAGCAGCCAGAGGTACTACAATGATCAGTTCTTC; cdr3_aa: CASSQRYYNDQFF
d_call: TRBD2; clone_size: many; v_call: TRBV29-1; j_call: TRBJ2-7; cdr3_nt: TGCAGCGTTGAATTCGGGGGGGCAACCTACGAGCAGTACTTC; cdr3_aa: CSVEFGGATYEQYF
d_call: -; clone_size: few; v_call: TRBV6-6; j_call: TRBJ2-5; cdr3_nt: TGTGCCAGCAGTTATCTGTCGGGAGAGTTTCAAGAGACCCAGTACTTC; cdr3_aa: CASSYLSGEFQETQYF
d_call: TRBD2; clone_size: -; v_call: TRBV11-3; j_call: TRBJ2-1; cdr3_nt: TGTGCCAGCAGCCAGCCTTGGGGGGGGAATGAGCAGTTCTTC; cdr3_aa: CASSQPWGGNEQFF
d_call: -; clone_size: -; v_call: TRBV14; j_call: TRBJ1-1; cdr3_nt: TGTGCCAGCAGCCTCGGCGGGTGGACTGAAGCTTTCTTT; cdr3_aa: CASSLGGWTEAFF
d_call: -; clone_size: -; v_call: TRBV6-2/TRBV6-3; j_call: TRBJ2-5; cdr3_nt: TGTGCCAGCAGCATGGGGGAGGAGGTGACCCAGTACTTC; cdr3_aa: CASSMGEEVTQYF
d_call: TRBD2; clone_size: many; v_call: TRBV6-1; j_call: TRBJ2-1; cdr3_nt: TGTGCCAGCAGTCCCCAGCGGGGGGGAACCTACAATGAGCAGTTCTTC; cdr3_aa: CASSPQRGGTYNEQFF
d_call: TRBD2; clone_size: -; v_call: TRBV11-2; j_call: TRBJ2-3; cdr3_nt: TGTGCCAGCAGCTTACGCCCTTGGGGACTAGCAGGCGATACGCAGTATTTT; cdr3_aa: CASSLRPWGLAGDTQYF
d_call: TRBD1; clone_size: -; v_call: TRBV30; j_call: TRBJ1-3; cdr3_nt: TGTGACTGGAGTGCTAACCAGGGGGCGGGAAACACCATATATTTT; cdr3_aa: CDWSANQGAGNTIYF
d_call: -; clone_size: -; v_call: TRBV4-1; j_call: TRBJ1-1; cdr3_nt: TGCGCCAGTAGAGCACAGGAGAACATTGAAGCTTTCTTT; cdr3_aa: CASRAQENIEAFF
d_call: -; clone_size: -; v_call: TRBV24-1; j_call: TRBJ2-1; cdr3_nt: TGTGCCACCAGTGTCTCCTCCTACAATGAGCAGTTCTTC; cdr3_aa: CATSVSSYNEQFF
d_call: -; clone_size: -; v_call: TRBV11-1; j_call: TRBJ1-5; cdr3_nt: TGTACCAGCAGCCTGGGATGGGGATTGAATCAGCCCCAGCATTTT; cdr3_aa: CTSSLGWGLNQPQHF
d_call: TRBD1; clone_size: -; v_call: TRBV11-2; j_call: TRBJ2-1; cdr3_nt: TGTGCCAACAGCACCGGGACAGGGACTTACTACAATGAGCAGTCCTTC; cdr3_aa: CANSTGTGTYYNEQSF
d_call: TRBD2; clone_size: -; v_call: TRBV11-2; j_call: TRBJ2-3; cdr3_nt: TGTGACAGCAGCCATAAAGCGGGGAATACAGATACGCAGTATTTT; cdr3_aa: CDSSHKAGNTDTQYF
d_call: -; clone_size: -; v_call: TRBV5-1; j_call: TRBJ2-5; cdr3_nt: TGCGCCAGCAGCTTGGTACCTAGCTCCTTAGAGACCCAGTACTTC; cdr3_aa: CASSLVPSSLETQYF
d_call: TRBD1; clone_size: -; v_call: TRBV4-1; j_call: TRBJ2-1; cdr3_nt: TGCGCCAGCAGCCAAGAAGGGGGCGGAGTGAGCTCCTACAATGAGCAGTTCTTC; cdr3_aa: CASSQEGGGVSSYNEQFF
d_call: -; clone_size: -; v_call: TRBV5-8; j_call: TRBJ2-7; cdr3_nt: TGTGCCAGCAGCTACTTCCACGAGCAGTACTTC; cdr3_aa: CASSYFHEQYF
d_call: -; clone_size: once; v_call: TRBV10-3; j_call: TRBJ2-6; cdr3_nt: TGTGCCATCACGCTGGGGGCTGGGGCCAACCTCCTGACTTTC; cdr3_aa: CAITLGAGANLLTF
d_call: TRBD2; clone_size: few; v_call: TRBV29-1; j_call: TRBJ2-1; cdr3_nt: TGCAGCGCCCAGGCCGCGACTAGCGGGGCTTACAATGAGCAGTTCTTC; cdr3_aa: CSAQAATSGAYNEQFF
d_call: -; clone_size: -; v_call: TRBV6-1; j_call: TRBJ2-3; cdr3_nt: TGTGCCAGCTGGGGGCGGGTGTCTAGCACAGATACGCAGTATTTT; cdr3_aa: CASWGRVSSTDTQYF
d_call: TRBD1; clone_size: -; v_call: TRBV5-4; j_call: TRBJ1-6; cdr3_nt: TGTGCCAGCAGCACGAAATTCTGGGTACAGGGGAATTCACCCCTCCACTTT; cdr3_aa: CASSTKFWVQGNSPLHF
d_call: -; clone_size: -; v_call: TRBV2; j_call: TRBJ2-1; cdr3_nt: TGTGCCAGCAGTGAGGACTCGATCGGTTACAATGAGCAGTTCTTC; cdr3_aa: CASSEDSIGYNEQFF
d_call: TRBD2; clone_size: -; v_call: TRBV7-9; j_call: TRBJ2-1; cdr3_nt: TGTGCCAGCAGCCTATCGGGAGGGTCCGGGTACAATGAGCAGTTCTTC; cdr3_aa: CASSLSGGSGYNEQFF
d_call: -; clone_size: -; v_call: TRBV11-2; j_call: TRBJ2-3; cdr3_nt: TGTGCCAGCAGCTCGAATGGGGGGATAGAAAGCAAACGCACAGATACGCAGTATTTT; cdr3_aa: CASSSNGGIESKRTDTQYF
d_call: -; clone_size: many; v_call: TRBV12-3/TRBV12-4; j_call: TRBJ2-3; cdr3_nt: TGTGCCAGCAGTTACCTACGGACAGATACGCAGTATTTT; cdr3_aa: CASSYLRTDTQYF
d_call: TRBD1; clone_size: -; v_call: TRBV6-6; j_call: TRBJ1-2; cdr3_nt: TGTGCCAGGAGCTACTCGGGACAGGGCGACTATGGTTACACCTTC; cdr3_aa: CARSYSGQGDYGYTF
d_call: TRBD2; clone_size: few; v_call: TRBV10-2; j_call: TRBJ2-7; cdr3_nt: TGCGCCAGCAGGGCGGGAGTAGACTACGAGCAGTACTTC; cdr3_aa: CASRAGVDYEQYF
d_call: TRBD1; clone_size: -; v_call: TRBV30; j_call: TRBJ2-3; cdr3_nt: TGTGCCTGTGATACAGGGGGCGAAAGAGATATGCAGTATTTT; cdr3_aa: CACDTGGERDMQYF
d_call: TRBD1; clone_size: once; v_call: TRBV6-6; j_call: TRBJ2-1; cdr3_nt: TGCGCCAGCAGTTACGGGACAGGGAGCCAAAATGAGCAGTTCTTC; cdr3_aa: CASSYGTGSQNEQFF
d_call: -; clone_size: -; v_call: TRBV14; j_call: TRBJ1-4; cdr3_nt: TGTGCCAGCAGCCAAGTGCTGGGTGAAAAACTGTTTTTT; cdr3_aa: CASSQVLGEKLFF
d_call: TRBD2; clone_size: many; v_call: TRBV4-3; j_call: TRBJ2-3; cdr3_nt: TGCGCCAGCAGCCCAGGGTGGGCAGCGGGGGATACGCAGTATTTT; cdr3_aa: CASSPGWAAGDTQYF
d_call: -; clone_size: -; v_call: TRBV6-6; j_call: TRBJ2-2; cdr3_nt: TGTACCAGCGGCGAATATACCGGGGAGCTGTTTTTT; cdr3_aa: CTSGEYTGELFF
d_call: -; clone_size: -; v_call: TRBV29-1; j_call: TRBJ2-7; cdr3_nt: TGCAGCGTTGGTGGGGGGGCCAATCCAGGGCAACACTTCTCCTACGAGCAGTACTTC; cdr3_aa: CSVGGGANPGQHFSYEQYF
d_call: -; clone_size: -; v_call: TRBV6-6; j_call: TRBJ1-6; cdr3_nt: TGTGCCAGCAGTTACTTGAAACAGGGTCGGGGGGATTCACCCCTCCACTTT; cdr3_aa: CASSYLKQGRGDSPLHF
d_call: -; clone_size: -; v_call: TRBV24-1; j_call: TRBJ1-1; cdr3_nt: TGTGCCACCAGTGATGCAGGGTCCGGGAACACTGAAGCTTTCTTT; cdr3_aa: CATSDAGSGNTEAFF
d_call: -; clone_size: -; v_call: TRBV5-1; j_call: TRBJ2-3; cdr3_nt: TGCGCCAGCAGCCCGGGTGACACAGATAGGCAGTATTTT; cdr3_aa: CASSPGDTDRQYF
d_call: TRBD1; clone_size: -; v_call: TRBV7-9; j_call: TRBJ1-2; cdr3_nt: TGTGCCACCGTTATTGGGGACAGCTCTAGTGATGGCTACACCTTC; cdr3_aa: CATVIGDSSSDGYTF
d_call: TRBD2; clone_size: once; v_call: TRBV7-9; j_call: TRBJ2-1; cdr3_nt: TGTGCCAGCGGCGTAGCGGGAGGGCCTTTGAATGAGCAGTTCTTC; cdr3_aa: CASGVAGGPLNEQFF
d_call: TRBD2; clone_size: many; v_call: TRBV29-1; j_call: TRBJ2-3; cdr3_nt: TGCAGCGCCGAGGGTGGGGGAGGGAATACGCAGTATTTT; cdr3_aa: CSAEGGGGNTQYF
d_call: TRBD1; clone_size: -; v_call: TRBV24-1; j_call: TRBJ1-3; cdr3_nt: TGTGACACCAGTGAGGGCGGACAGGGTCTCTCTGGAAACACCATATATTTT; cdr3_aa: CDTSEGGQGLSGNTIYF
d_call: TRBD1; clone_size: -; v_call: TRBV24-1; j_call: TRBJ2-1; cdr3_nt: TGTGCCACCAGTGATTTGCAGGACAGGGGGAATGAGCAGTTCTTC; cdr3_aa: CATSDLQDRGNEQFF
d_call: -; clone_size: -; v_call: TRBV5-6; j_call: TRBJ1-4; cdr3_nt: TGTGCCAGCAGCTTAGGGCGGGCTCTCGAAAAAATGTTTTTT; cdr3_aa: CASSLGRALEKMFF
d_call: TRBD1; clone_size: -; v_call: TRBV24-1; j_call: TRBJ2-1; cdr3_nt: TGTGCCACCAGTGATACCCGGACAGGGGGGAACTACAATAAGCAGTTCTTC; cdr3_aa: CATSDTRTGGNYNKQFF